This T cell receptor beta chain came from a study of shared clonotypes between healthy human individuals (TCRdb year 2020). In terms of the full investigation: Two women and a few men aged 18 to 49 years were included in the cohort. To increase sequencing depth and limit assay-specific biases, different laboratories used diverse techniques to prepare libraries and sequence TCR repertoires. Between about 0.85 and 9.5 billion PBMCs per donor were obtained by leukapheresis. To estimate repertoire size and how much clonotypes are shared between individuals, the study performed deep sequencing of blood TCR repertoires from 4 to 6 healthy adults. For each donor, CD4 naive and CD4 memory were each run on three plates, CD8 naive on two plates, and CD8 memory on one plate. The paper's findings and limits, for the study overall: About 4.5% of naive CD4, more than 3% of naive CD8, approximately 2.2% of memory CD4, and 0.4% of memory CD8 clonotypes were shared across a few donors. Compared with non-shared clonotypes, clonotypes shared by all four sorted-subset donors had higher generation probabilities. Estimated clonotype richness was generally larger for naive than for memory subsets. Based on pairwise subsampling, the degree of clonotype sharing among donors was expected to be affected by sequencing depth. Because the study included only a small number of donors, the genetic and exposure-history diversity represented was limited. Incomplete sequencing was indicated by rarefaction of sorted-subset datasets, despite the large sequencing depth. Sampling was restricted to blood, and TCR repertoires in tissue are likely to differ from TCR repertoires in blood.

Healthy HIV-negative adults with no recently reported acute infections or vaccinations were included as donors. Every donor was a Caucasian adult residing in Nashville, Tennessee, USA. CD4+ T cells were enriched through magnetic negative selection, after which naive cells were positively selected on CD45RA and the remaining negative fraction served as the memory subset. Blood was obtained by leukapheresis, after which PBMCs were separated by Ficoll-Histopaque density gradient centrifugation and cryopreserved in liquid nitrogen vapor phase. Analytical flow cytometry was used to check the purity and quantity of each magnetically sorted T cell population. Genomic DNA was isolated from each sorted fraction and quantified by UV absorbance on a Nanodrop 2000c. From V the trimming removes 4 bases and from J it removes 0 bases, while the gene matches leave 4 bases of the junction unaccounted for. The CDR3 goes from the cysteine to the phenylalanine over 14 residues. The sequence is cut down to CDR3 DNA, 42 bases in frame from base 1. Per the germline V gene, SGHRS is the CDR1 and YFSETQ is the CDR2.

Using the deep immunoSEQ assay, multiplex PCR amplified TCR CDR3 regions from genomic DNA. Genomic DNA extracted from each cell subset was distributed evenly over all wells of several immunoSEQ 96-well plates, and each plate served as one replicate. Each replicate PCR for sorted subsets received roughly 0.2 ug genomic DNA, equal to tens of thousands of T cell genomes. The purified libraries were quantified using a Qubit 3.0 fluorometer, sized with a Bioanalyzer 2100, and then quantified again using the KAPA Library Quantification kit. Every immunoSEQ 96-well plate was sequenced on a separate single-read 150-cycle Illumina NextSeq 550 flow cell. The original methods were these. Because the immunoSEQ output held only junctional sequences and lacked quality scores, the filtering could not match the filtering applied to full-length reads. To assign V/J genes and CDR3, sequences were annotated using PyIR, a Python wrapper for IgBLAST v1.9, with IMGT germline references. Reads were removed for weak V/J assignments (E-value above 1e-6), missing CDR3, stop codons, out-of-frame junctions, or ambiguous translated residues. V3J clonotypes were defined as sequences sharing the same inferred V gene, J gene, and CDR3 amino acid sequence. The percentage overlap between two repertoires was calculated by dividing the number of shared unique clonotypes by the size of the smaller repertoire. Three approaches were used to assess repertoire richness: RTK rarefaction, the Chao1 estimator, and Recon v2.1 estimates of unobserved clonotypes. Generation probabilities were computed with OLGA for all TCRbeta clonotypes obtained by the gDNA method from four donors. TCRdb obtained this table from immuneACCESS and retained in-frame rearrangements with V and J assigned. These tables miss some clones; where compared with another copy, unresolved V genes account for less than half of the shortfall, and the remainder is unexplained. V and J calls and clone size follow that table, whereas D and trimming were derived from the DNA. Counted in this sample were 2 million to 2.5 million clones; under 95% of them appeared once. Around 0.4% of the sample belongs to the ten largest clones.

Of note for this clone: Which antigen it targets is not known. No much larger clonotype is one base removed from it; base qualities were not supplied.

Sequenced sample: naive CD4+ T cells from PBMCs. This sample's cell subset or site label indicates: CD45RA+ positively selected. The sequence was obtained from a man aged 18 to 30 in good health. Some clones in this sample may be carry-over from other donors' samples. This sequence uses TRBV5-1 and TRBJ2-7; TRBD2 matches 7 bases in the middle. The CDR3 reads CASSGRGNSYEQYF. The bases read TGCGCCAGCAGCGGGAGGGGTAACTCCTACGAGCAGTACTTC.